This TCR beta chain appears in the sequencing data of a study of shared T cell receptors in the human thymus. Produced via immunoSEQ multiplex PCR; TCRdb's table is partial and in-frame only. Among some 760,000 clones listed, approximately 85% were seen once. The data were also submitted as part of a second study, on human thymus T cells. In that study: In corrective heart surgery, resections were taken, and these provided the thymus tissue. Among unrelated individuals, related research reported thymic repertoires that overlapped highly.

The origin of this receptor is a girl less than two years old with a congenital heart defect. Sequencing was carried out using thymocytes.

CDR3 sequence (DNA): TGTGCCAGCAGTTCGATCCCGGGACTAGCGGGGGGGCCGTTCATCGGGGAGCTGTTTTTT. It encodes CASSSIPGLAGGPFIGELFF. V is TRBV28 and J is TRBJ2-2; 16 bases line up with TRBD2. The ends lost 4 bases at V and 7 bases at J; junction bases unmatched: 15. In germline, CDR1 is MDHEN, CDR2 SYDVKM. This CDR3 has 20 residues. The whole variable domain, remainder taken from reference TRBV28 and TRBJ2-2, is DVKVTQSSRYLVKRTGEKVFLECVQDMDHENMFWYRQDPGLGLRLIYFSYDVKMKEKGDIPEGYSVSREKKERFSLILESASTNQTSMYLCASSSIPGLAGGPFIGELFFGEGSRLTVL.